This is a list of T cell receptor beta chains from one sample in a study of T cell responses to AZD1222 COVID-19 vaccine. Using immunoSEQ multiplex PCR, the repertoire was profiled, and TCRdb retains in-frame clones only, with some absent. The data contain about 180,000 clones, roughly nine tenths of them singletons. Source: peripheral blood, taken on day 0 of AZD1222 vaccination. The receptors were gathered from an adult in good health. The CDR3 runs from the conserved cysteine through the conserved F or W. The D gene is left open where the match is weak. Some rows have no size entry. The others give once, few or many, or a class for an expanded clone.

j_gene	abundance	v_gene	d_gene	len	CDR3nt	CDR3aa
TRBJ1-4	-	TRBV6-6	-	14	TGTGCCAGCAGTTACTCGATGGGTAATGAAAAACTGTTTTTT	CASSYSMGNEKLFF
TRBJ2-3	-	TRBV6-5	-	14	TGTGCCAGCAGTTTGAGGCGGGTCACAGATACGCAGTATTTT	CASSLRRVTDTQYF
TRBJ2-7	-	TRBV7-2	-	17	TGTGCCAGCAGCGCACGCTGGGGGCGGGATGATTCCTACGAGCAGTACTTC	CASSARWGRDDSYEQYF
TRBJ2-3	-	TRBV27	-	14	TGTGCCAGCAGTCCCATCGCCGGCACAGATACGCAGTATTTT	CASSPIAGTDTQYF
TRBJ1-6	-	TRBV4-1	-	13	TGCGCCAGCAGCCAAGATTCCGCCAGGGTTCTCCACTTT	CASSQDSARVLHF
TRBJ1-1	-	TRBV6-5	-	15	TGTGCCAGCAGGAAAACGGGACGGGTGGACACTGAAGCTTTCTTT	CASRKTGRVDTEAFF
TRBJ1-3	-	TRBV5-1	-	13	TGCGCCAGCAGCTTGGTTGGGCTAGACACCATATATTTT	CASSLVGLDTIYF
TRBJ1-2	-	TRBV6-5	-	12	TGTGCCAGCGGCTCACAGCGCCGTGGCTACACCTTC	CASGSQRRGYTF
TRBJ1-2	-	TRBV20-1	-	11	TGCAGTGCTAGGGGCTTCTATGGCTACACCTTC	CSARGFYGYTF
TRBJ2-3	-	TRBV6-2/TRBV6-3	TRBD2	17	TGTGCCAGCAGTTCCCAGCTGGGTGGGGGGGACCAGGATACGCAGTATTTT	CASSSQLGGGDQDTQYF
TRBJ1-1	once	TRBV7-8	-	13	TGTGCCAGCAGCTTAGGACAGAACACTGAAGCTTTCTTT	CASSLGQNTEAFF
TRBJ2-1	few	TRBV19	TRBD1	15	TGTGCCAGTAGTATACAGGGGGCTTCCTACAATGAGCAGTTCTTC	CASSIQGASYNEQFF
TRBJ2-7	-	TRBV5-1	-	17	TGCGCCAGCAGCGGTCGGGAGTTCGGGAAAGGCGGATACGAGCAGTACTTC	CASSGREFGKGGYEQYF
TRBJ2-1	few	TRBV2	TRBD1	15	TGTGCCAGCAGTTACGACAGGGGCTCTTACAATGAGCAGTTCTTC	CASSYDRGSYNEQFF
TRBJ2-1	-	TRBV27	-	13	TGTGCCAGCAAACCTAATGATGTCAATGAGCAGTTCTTC	CASKPNDVNEQFF
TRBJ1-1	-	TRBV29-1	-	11	TGCAGCGTAGATGACGGCACTGAAGCTTTCTTT	CSVDDGTEAFF
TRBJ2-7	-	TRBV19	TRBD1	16	TGTGCCAGTAGTGAACGGGACAGGGGGCCCTCCTACGAGCAGTACTTC	CASSERDRGPSYEQYF
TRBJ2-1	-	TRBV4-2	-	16	TGTGCCAGCAGCCAAGGGGCGAGTCTCCAGGGCAATGAGCAGTTCTTC	CASSQGASLQGNEQFF
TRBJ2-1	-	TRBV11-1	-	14	TGTGCCAGCCCGGGGACCCGGACTAACGATGAGCAGTTCTTC	CASPGTRTNDEQFF
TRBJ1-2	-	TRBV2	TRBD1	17	TGTGCCAGCAGTGAGGACAGGGGGCTTTCTCTTAACTATGGCTACACCTTC	CASSEDRGLSLNYGYTF
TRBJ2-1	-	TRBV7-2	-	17	TGTGCCAGCAGCTTAGTCTCGGGCGTTAGCTCCTACAATGAGCAGTTCTTC	CASSLVSGVSSYNEQFF
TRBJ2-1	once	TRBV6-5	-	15	TGTGCCAGCAAGCCCGGGAGAGCGTCCTACAATGAGCAGTTCTTC	CASKPGRASYNEQFF
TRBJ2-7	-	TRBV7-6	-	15	TGTGCCAGCAGCTTAGGGGGTGGATATTCGGACGAGCAGTACTTC	CASSLGGGYSDEQYF
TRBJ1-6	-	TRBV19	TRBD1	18	TGTGCCAGCCCCGACGCCCCGGGGACAGGGATTCGTAATTCACCCCTCCACTTT	CASPDAPGTGIRNSPLHF
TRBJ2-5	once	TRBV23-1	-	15	TGCGCCAGCAGGAGGCGGACCAGGGCACAAGAGACCCAGTACTTC	CASRRRTRAQETQYF
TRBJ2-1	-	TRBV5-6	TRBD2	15	TGTGCCAGCATTGAGGCTGCGGGAGGGTACCATGAGCAGTTCTTC	CASIEAAGGYHEQFF
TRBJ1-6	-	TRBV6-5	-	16	TGTGCCAGCAGTTACTCGGTCATGGCGTTCAATTCACCCCTCCACTTT	CASSYSVMAFNSPLHF
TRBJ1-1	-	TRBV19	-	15	TGTGCCAGTAGTCCACCGGGACGGTCGAACACTGAAGCTTTCTTT	CASSPPGRSNTEAFF
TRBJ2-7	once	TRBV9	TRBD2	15	TGTGCCAGCAGCGTAGGAGCGGGAGATCGGTACGAGCAGTACTTC	CASSVGAGDRYEQYF
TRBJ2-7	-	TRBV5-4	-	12	TGTGCCAGCAGCTTGGGCCGGGTCGAGCAGTACTTC	CASSLGRVEQYF
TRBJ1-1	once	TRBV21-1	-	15	TGTGCCAGCGGAACGACGACAGGGGGCTTGACTGAAGCTTTCTTT	CASGTTTGGLTEAFF
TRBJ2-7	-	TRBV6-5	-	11	TGTGCCAGCAGCCCAACCTACGAGCAGTACTTC	CASSPTYEQYF